A selection of T cell receptor beta chains follows, all from one sample in a study of radiation and T cells in renal cell carcinoma. Data came from immunoSEQ multiplex PCR; TCRdb stores just in-frame clones and leaves some out. Of 100,000 to 150,000 clones in the sample, 70% to 90% were seen once. Sequenced here: blood, sampled from a patient whose treatment included radiotherapy and nephrectomy. The receptors shown here come from an older woman with renal cell carcinoma. Both conserved end residues are part of each CDR3. A D gene is named only where the DNA matches it firmly. Only some rows state a clone size, as once, few, many or a class for expanded clones.

d_call,v_call,clone_size,j_call,cdr3_aa,cdr3_nt
-,TRBV30,-,TRBJ2-7,CAWRGSQDEQYF,TGTGCCTGGAGAGGGTCTCAGGACGAGCAGTACTTC
-,TRBV5-4,-,TRBJ1-1,CASSTNTEAFF,TGTGCCAGCAGTACTAACACTGAAGCTTTCTTT
TRBD1,TRBV5-6,-,TRBJ1-3,CASSFDRGPGNTIYF,TGTGCCAGCAGCTTCGACAGGGGGCCCGGAAACACCATATATTTT
TRBD1,TRBV5-1,-,TRBJ1-4,CASSTGTGATNEKLFF,TGCGCCAGCAGCACCGGGACAGGGGCCACTAATGAAAAACTGTTTTTT
-,TRBV5-1,-,TRBJ1-2,CASSSGSQGYTF,TGCGCCAGCAGTTCCGGGTCCCAGGGTTACACCTTC
-,TRBV12-2,-,TRBJ1-5,CASRLVGWQPQHF,TGTGCAAGTCGCTTAGTTGGGTGGCAGCCCCAGCATTTT
TRBD1,TRBV5-1,-,TRBJ1-1,CASSWGDRDSAEAFF,TGCGCCAGCAGCTGGGGGGACAGGGATTCCGCTGAAGCTTTCTTT
-,TRBV19,few,TRBJ1-5,CASSTGIQPQHF,TGTGCCAGTAGTACAGGGATTCAGCCCCAGCATTTT
TRBD1,TRBV6-1,-,TRBJ2-5,CASSETGVRETQYF,TGTGCCAGCAGTGAGACAGGGGTGCGAGAGACCCAGTACTTC
-,TRBV11-2,-,TRBJ2-5,CASTLGGGLQETQYF,TGTGCCAGCACCCTGGGCGGGGGCCTACAAGAGACCCAGTACTTC
TRBD2,TRBV7-3,-,TRBJ2-5,CASSLTLAGETQYF,TGTGCCAGCAGCTTAACGCTAGCGGGCGAGACCCAGTACTTC
-,TRBV27,-,TRBJ1-6,CASSFGGHNSPLHF,TGTGCCAGCAGTTTCGGGGGGCACAATTCACCCCTCCACTTT
-,TRBV5-1,-,TRBJ1-4,CASSSSTATNEKLFF,TGCGCCAGCAGCTCGTCGACAGCAACTAATGAAAAACTGTTTTTT
-,TRBV7-3,-,TRBJ2-1,CASSPGDDEQFF,TGTGCCAGCAGCCCTGGGGACGATGAGCAGTTCTTC
-,TRBV30,-,TRBJ1-6,CAWSPSYNSPLHF,TGTGCCTGGAGTCCATCTTATAATTCACCCCTCCACTTT
TRBD1,TRBV28,-,TRBJ1-2,CASSFGQGGYGYTF,TGTGCCAGCAGTTTCGGACAGGGCGGGTATGGCTACACCTTC
-,TRBV10-2,-,TRBJ1-6,CAVLQGGSNSPLHF,TGCGCCGTACTTCAGGGTGGAAGTAATTCACCCCTCCACTTT
TRBD2,TRBV6-1,-,TRBJ2-2,CASSERLAGDLRHTGELFF,TGTGCCAGCAGTGAAAGACTAGCGGGGGACCTCCGTCACACCGGGGAGCTGTTTTTT
TRBD1,TRBV19,-,TRBJ1-5,CASSPQRPGQGVVRWHF,TGTGCCAGTAGTCCCCAACGACCGGGACAGGGGGTGGTACGGTGGCATTTT
-,TRBV10-2,-,TRBJ1-5,CASSIGGPGDQPQHF,TGCGCCAGCAGCATAGGAGGCCCCGGGGATCAGCCCCAGCATTTT
-,TRBV28,-,TRBJ1-1,CASSLPEMNTEAFF,TGTGCCAGCAGCCTACCGGAGATGAACACTGAAGCTTTCTTT
-,TRBV9,once,TRBJ2-1,CASSPSGLFSSYNEQFF,TGTGCCAGCAGCCCCTCCGGACTTTTTAGCTCCTACAATGAGCAGTTCTTC
-,TRBV21-1,few,TRBJ1-2,CASRQGRGAYGYTF,TGTGCCAGCAGGCAGGGTAGGGGTGCCTATGGCTACACCTTC
TRBD2,TRBV5-1,once,TRBJ2-2,CASSSSSGGRTGELFF,TGCGCCAGCAGCTCAAGTAGCGGGGGGCGCACCGGGGAGCTGTTTTTT
TRBD2,TRBV30,-,TRBJ2-7,CAWSRQAGNLEQYF,TGTGCCTGGAGTCGGCAAGCGGGGAACCTAGAGCAGTACTTC
TRBD2,TRBV11-2,few,TRBJ2-2,CASSLVPQRGTNTGELFF,TGTGCCAGCAGCTTAGTCCCCCAGCGGGGGACGAACACCGGGGAGCTGTTTTTT
-,TRBV19,-,TRBJ2-2,CASSPQRAGELFF,TGTGCCAGTAGCCCCCAGAGGGCCGGGGAGCTGTTTTTT
-,TRBV7-2,-,TRBJ2-2,CASSLRTVNTGELFF,TGTGCCAGCAGCTTACGGACGGTAAACACCGGGGAGCTGTTTTTT
TRBD1,TRBV29-1,-,TRBJ1-5,CSVGTGGGDQPQHF,TGCAGCGTTGGGACAGGGGGCGGCGATCAGCCCCAGCATTTT
-,TRBV6-1,-,TRBJ2-7,CASSEQRPSRSHEQYF,TGTGCCAGCAGTGAACAAAGGCCCTCTAGGTCCCACGAGCAGTACTTC
TRBD1,TRBV5-1,-,TRBJ1-1,CASRTGRNTEAFF,TGCGCCTCACGGACAGGGCGGAACACTGAAGCTTTCTTT
-,TRBV7-9,-,TRBJ2-6,CASSAAGANVLTF,TGTGCCAGCAGCGCGGCAGGGGCCAACGTCCTGACTTTC
TRBD1,TRBV5-1,-,TRBJ1-6,CASSLGGQGNSPLHF,TGCGCCAGCAGCTTGGGCGGACAGGGGAATTCACCCCTCCACTTT
TRBD1,TRBV7-9,-,TRBJ2-7,CASSAGTGEYF,TGTGCCAGCAGCGCCGGGACAGGCGAGTACTTC
TRBD1,TRBV5-1,-,TRBJ1-2,CASSGPDRDGYTF,TGCGCCAGCAGCGGCCCGGACAGGGATGGCTACACCTTC
-,TRBV5-1,-,TRBJ1-3,CASSTSSGNTIYF,TGCGCCAGCAGCACCAGCTCTGGAAACACCATATATTTT
-,TRBV4-2,few,TRBJ1-2,CASSRRETEYGYTF,TGTGCCAGCAGCCGCCGGGAGACAGAATATGGCTACACCTTC
TRBD1,TRBV19,-,TRBJ1-6,CASSMRGQGNSPLHF,TGTGCCAGTAGTATGCGTGGACAGGGTAATTCACCCCTCCACTTT
-,TRBV30,-,TRBJ1-5,CAWRGSGDQPQHF,TGTGCCTGGAGGGGGTCGGGAGATCAGCCCCAGCATTTT
-,TRBV7-2,-,TRBJ1-5,CASSLGAVPNQPQHF,TGTGCCAGCAGCTTAGGAGCAGTCCCTAATCAGCCCCAGCATTTT
-,TRBV7-2,-,TRBJ1-3,CASSLVGGLKVDTIYF,TGTGCCAGCAGCTTAGTGGGCGGACTCAAGGTAGACACCATATATTTT